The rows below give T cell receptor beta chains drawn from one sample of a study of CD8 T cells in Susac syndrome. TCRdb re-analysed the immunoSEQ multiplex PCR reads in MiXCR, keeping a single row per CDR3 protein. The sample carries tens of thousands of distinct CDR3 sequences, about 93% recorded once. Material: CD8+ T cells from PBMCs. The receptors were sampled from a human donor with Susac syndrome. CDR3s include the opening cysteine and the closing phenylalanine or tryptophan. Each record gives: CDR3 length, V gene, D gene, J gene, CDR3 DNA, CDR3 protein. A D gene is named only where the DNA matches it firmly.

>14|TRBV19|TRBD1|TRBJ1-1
TGTGCCAGTAGTATATCCGCAGGGGGCCCATCAGCTTTCTTT
CASSISAGGPSAFF
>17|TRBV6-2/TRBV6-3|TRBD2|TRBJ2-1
TGTGCCAGCAGTTACTCAGACTCCGAGACTAGCGGGAATGAGCAGTTCTTC
CASSYSDSETSGNEQFF
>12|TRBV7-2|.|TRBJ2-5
TGTGCCAGCAGCACCTGGCGGGAGACCCAGTACTTC
CASSTWRETQYF
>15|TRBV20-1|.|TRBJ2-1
TGCAGTGCTAGAGGCAGAACTGATTCCTACAATGAGCAGTTCTTC
CSARGRTDSYNEQFF
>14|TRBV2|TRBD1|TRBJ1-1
TGTGCCAGCAGTGAACCGCAGGGGGTTACTGAAGCTTTCTTT
CASSEPQGVTEAFF
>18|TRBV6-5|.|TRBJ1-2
TGTGCCAGCAGTTACCCCTTATCCCGGACGGGGGGAGTCTATGGCTACACCTTC
CASSYPLSRTGGVYGYTF
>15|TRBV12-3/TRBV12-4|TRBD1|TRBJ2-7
TGTGCCAGCAGTTTCCCCTGGACAGGGGACTACGAGCAGTACTTC
CASSFPWTGDYEQYF
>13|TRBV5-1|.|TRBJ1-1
TGCGCCAGCGGGCCTCACTCAGGCAGTGAAGCTTTCTTT
CASGPHSGSEAFF
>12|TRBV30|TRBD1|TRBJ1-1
TGTGCCTGGAGAGGGGGCTACACTGAAGCTTTCTTT
CAWRGGYTEAFF
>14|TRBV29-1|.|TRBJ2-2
TGCAGCGTTGAAGGCAGGGGGGGCACCGGGGAGCTGTTTTTT
CSVEGRGGTGELFF
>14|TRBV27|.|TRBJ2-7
TGTGCCAGCAGTTCCGGACAGAGCGTCTACGAGCAGTACTTC
CASSSGQSVYEQYF
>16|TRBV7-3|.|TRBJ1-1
TGTGCCAGCAGCTTAACGGCTCGGGTTGGGAACACTGAAGCTTTCTTT
CASSLTARVGNTEAFF
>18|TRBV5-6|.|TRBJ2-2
TGTGCCAGCAGCTTGGGGCACGGGTGGGCACCGAACACCGGGGAGCTGTTTTTT
CASSLGHGWAPNTGELFF
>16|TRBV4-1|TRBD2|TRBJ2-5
TGCGCCAGCAGCCAGGGAACTAGCGACCCTGGGGAGACCCAGTACTTC
CASSQGTSDPGETQYF
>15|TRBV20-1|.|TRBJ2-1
TGCAGTGCTAGAGGACCCTCGGGACCCAACAATGAGCAGTTCTTC
CSARGPSGPNNEQFF
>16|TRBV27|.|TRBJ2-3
TGTGCCAGCAGTACCAGGAGTGTGAGGGCTGCAGATACGCAGTATTTT
CASSTRSVRAADTQYF
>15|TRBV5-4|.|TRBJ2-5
TGTGCCAGCAGCTTGATCACTTCAGGAGGAGGGACCCAGTACTTC
CASSLITSGGGTQYF
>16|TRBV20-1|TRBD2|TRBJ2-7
TGCAGTGCTAGAATAACCAAGACTAGCGGGAGATACGAGCAGTACTTC
CSARITKTSGRYEQYF
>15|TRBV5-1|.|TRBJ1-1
TGCGCCAGCAGCTTAATAGCAGGGGAAGGCACTGAAGCTTTCTTT
CASSLIAGEGTEAFF
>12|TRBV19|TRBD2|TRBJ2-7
TGTGCCAGTACCGCGGGGGGCAACGAGCAGTACTTC
CASTAGGNEQYF